This TCR beta chain was sequenced during a study of cytotoxic CD8 clonotypes in ibrutinib-treated CLL. Looking at the study overall: Across the patients, under 12 were relapsed/refractory, approximately 15 treatment-naive and approximately 17 IGHV unmutated. Recorded responses included around 24 partial and 2 complete; following median around 68 months, roughly 15 stayed remitted and roughly twelve progressed. General study results and limits: There were few public clonotypes, and on treatment they contracted or stayed stable.

V shed 1 base and J shed 2 bases, with 12 bases lying between them. The CDR3 runs 15 residues. The germline V gene has CDR1 LNHNV and CDR2 YYDKDF (reference sequence). Deep sequencing aimed at 1 in 200,000 to 1 in 1 million T cells' resolution. Profiled with immunoSEQ multiplex PCR; TCRdb holds only in-frame clones, not every one. This table has 150,000 to 250,000 clones, about 72% appearing once. For this clone: The target antigen is unknown.

The sample consisted of PBMCs, taken after 24 months of ibrutinib treatment. The receptor's source is a human donor with chronic lymphocytic leukemia. V and J are TRBV15 and TRBJ2-7; maybe TRBD1 (5 bases). For the CDR3, the DNA is TGTGCCACCAGCAGAGTCGCGAGACAGCCCTACGAGCAGTACTTC. Protein sequence: CATSRVARQPYEQYF. Complete variable domain (other parts from reference TRBV15 and TRBJ2-7): DAMVIQNPRYQVTQFGKPVTLSCSQTLNHNVMYWYQQKSSQAPKLLFHYYDKDFNNEADTPDNFQSRRPNTSFCFLDIRSPGLGDTAMYLCATSRVARQPYEQYFGPGTRLTVT.